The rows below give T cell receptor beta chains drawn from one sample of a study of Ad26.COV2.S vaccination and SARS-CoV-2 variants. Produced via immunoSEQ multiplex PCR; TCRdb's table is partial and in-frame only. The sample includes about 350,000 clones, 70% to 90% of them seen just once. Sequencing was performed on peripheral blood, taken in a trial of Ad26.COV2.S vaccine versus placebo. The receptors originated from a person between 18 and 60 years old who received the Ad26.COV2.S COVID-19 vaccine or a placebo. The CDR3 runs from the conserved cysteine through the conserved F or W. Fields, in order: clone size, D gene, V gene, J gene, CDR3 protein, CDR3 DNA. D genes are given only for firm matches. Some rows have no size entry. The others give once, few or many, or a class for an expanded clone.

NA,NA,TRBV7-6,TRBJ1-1,CASSPFGGQVSTEAFF,TGTGCCAGCAGCCCCTTCGGGGGGCAAGTAAGCACTGAAGCTTTCTTT
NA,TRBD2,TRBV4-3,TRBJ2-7,CASSPSGGNSYEQYF,TGCGCCAGCAGCCCTAGCGGGGGGAACTCCTACGAGCAGTACTTC
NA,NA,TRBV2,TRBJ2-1,CASSENGWDEQFF,TGTGCCAGCAGTGAGAATGGGTGGGATGAGCAGTTCTTC
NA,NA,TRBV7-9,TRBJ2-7,CASSLLTTRPSSYEQYF,TGTGCCAGCAGCTTATTAACCACTCGCCCAAGCTCCTACGAGCAGTACTTC
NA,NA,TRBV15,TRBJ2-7,CATSRDTGTPSREQYF,TGTGCCACCAGCAGAGATACCGGGACACCCTCGCGTGAGCAGTACTTC
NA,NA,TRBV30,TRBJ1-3,CAWRPRPSSGNTIYF,TGTGCCTGGAGGCCTAGGCCCAGCTCTGGAAACACCATATATTTT
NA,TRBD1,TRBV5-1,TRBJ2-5,CASSWTGGETQYF,TGCGCCAGCAGCTGGACAGGGGGAGAGACCCAGTACTTC
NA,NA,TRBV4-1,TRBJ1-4,CASSQYQPGEEKLFF,TGCGCCAGCAGCCAATATCAGCCAGGGGAAGAAAAACTGTTTTTT
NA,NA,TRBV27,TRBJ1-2,CASSPRGNWNGYTF,TGTGCCAGCAGTCCCAGGGGTAACTGGAATGGCTACACCTTC
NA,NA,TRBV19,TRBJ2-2,CASSIRLTKAGELFF,TGTGCCAGTAGTATTAGGCTTACTAAGGCCGGGGAGCTGTTTTTT
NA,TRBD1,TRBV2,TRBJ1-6,CASSGAGTANSPLHF,TGTGCCAGCAGTGGGGCCGGGACAGCAAATTCACCCCTCCACTTT
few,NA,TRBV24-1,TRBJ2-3,CATSDAGPSGDTQYF,TGTGCCACCAGTGATGCGGGACCCTCGGGAGATACGCAGTATTTT
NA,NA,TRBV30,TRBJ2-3,CAWRGLTDTQYF,TGTGCCTGGAGGGGACTGACAGATACGCAGTATTTT
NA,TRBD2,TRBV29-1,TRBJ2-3,CSGGLAGGTDTQYF,TGCAGCGGAGGACTAGCGGGGGGCACAGATACGCAGTATTTT
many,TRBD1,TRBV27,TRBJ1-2,CASSRHGQGHYGYTF,TGTGCCAGCAGTCGACATGGACAGGGCCACTATGGCTACACCTTC
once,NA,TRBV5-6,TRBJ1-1,CASSLGATGKAFF,TGTGCCAGCAGCTTGGGTGCAACAGGGAAAGCTTTCTTT
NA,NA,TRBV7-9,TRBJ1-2,CASSRGQQNYGYTF,TGTGCCAGCAGCCGCGGACAGCAGAACTATGGCTACACCTTC
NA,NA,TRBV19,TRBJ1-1,CASGEASDDLEAFF,TGTGCCAGTGGCGAGGCGTCGGACGACCTTGAAGCTTTCTTT
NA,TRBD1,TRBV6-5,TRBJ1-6,CASSYDRERSPLHF,TGTGCCAGCAGTTACGACAGGGAAAGATCACCCCTCCACTTT
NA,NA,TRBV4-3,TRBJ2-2,CASSQDRGATGELFF,TGCGCCAGCAGCCAAGACAGGGGCGCCACCGGGGAGCTGTTTTTT
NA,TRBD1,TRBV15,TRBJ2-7,CATSRPDRASYEQYF,TGTGCCACCAGCAGACCGGACAGGGCTTCCTACGAGCAGTACTTC
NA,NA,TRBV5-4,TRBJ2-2,CASSLRLAANTGELFF,TGTGCCAGCAGCTTGCGCTTAGCGGCCAACACCGGGGAGCTGTTTTTT
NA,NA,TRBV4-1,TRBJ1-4,CASSPWGGHEGEKLFF,TGCGCCAGCAGCCCCTGGGGCGGGCATGAAGGTGAAAAACTGTTTTTT
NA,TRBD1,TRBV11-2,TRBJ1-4,CASSTSRGQGEKLFF,TGTGCCAGCAGCACATCCAGGGGGCAGGGTGAAAAACTGTTTTTT
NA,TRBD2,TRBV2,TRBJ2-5,CASSGVAGEGETQYF,TGTGCCAGCAGTGGAGTAGCGGGGGAGGGTGAGACCCAGTACTTC
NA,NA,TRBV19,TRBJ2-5,CASGGRVAETQYF,TGTGCCAGTGGGGGCAGGGTGGCGGAGACCCAGTACTTC
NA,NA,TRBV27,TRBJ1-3,CASSLQGPGNTIYF,TGTGCCAGCAGTTTACAGGGTCCTGGAAACACCATATATTTT
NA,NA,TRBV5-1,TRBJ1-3,CASSLGLGAVGNTIYF,TGCGCCAGCAGCTTGGGTCTGGGGGCGGTTGGAAACACCATATATTTT
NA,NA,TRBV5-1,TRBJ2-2,CASSQPASGGRLAGELFF,TGCGCCAGCAGCCAACCCGCTTCCGGGGGCAGGTTGGCCGGGGAGCTGTTTTTT
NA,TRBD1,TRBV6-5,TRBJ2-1,CASSSGTGGRNEQFF,TGTGCCAGCAGTTCCGGGACAGGGGGCAGGAATGAGCAGTTCTTC
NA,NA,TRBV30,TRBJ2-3,CAWSALGGTDTQYF,TGTGCCTGGAGTGCGCTGGGTGGCACAGATACGCAGTATTTT
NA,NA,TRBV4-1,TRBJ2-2,CASSQVPRAGELFF,TGCGCCAGCAGCCAAGTCCCAAGAGCCGGGGAGCTGTTTTTT
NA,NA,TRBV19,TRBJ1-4,CASSTRRQGLVRREKLFF,TGTGCCAGTAGTACCCGCCGGCAGGGCCTTGTCCGGCGTGAAAAACTGTTTTTT
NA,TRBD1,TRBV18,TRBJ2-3,CASSGQGATTDTQYF,TGTGCCAGCTCGGGACAGGGGGCAACCACAGATACGCAGTATTTT
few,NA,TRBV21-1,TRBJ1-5,CASRDRGRFNQPQHF,TGTGCCAGCAGAGACAGGGGACGATTTAATCAGCCCCAGCATTTT
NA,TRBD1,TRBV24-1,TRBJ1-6,CATSPGQGYNSPLHF,TGTGCCACCAGTCCGGGACAGGGTTATAATTCACCCCTCCACTTT
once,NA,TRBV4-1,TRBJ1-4,CASSQDRLPNEKLFF,TGCGCCAGCAGCCAAGATCGGCTTCCTAATGAAAAACTGTTTTTT
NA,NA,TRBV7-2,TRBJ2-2,CASSLLGQDTGELFF,TGTGCCAGCAGCTTACTGGGACAAGACACCGGGGAGCTGTTTTTT
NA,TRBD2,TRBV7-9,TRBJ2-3,CASSFSGRAPDTQYF,TGTGCCAGCAGCTTTAGCGGGAGGGCCCCAGATACGCAGTATTTT
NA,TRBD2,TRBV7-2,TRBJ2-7,CASSLGTSGGLLYEQYF,TGTGCCAGCAGCCTAGGGACTAGCGGGGGGCTCCTCTACGAGCAGTACTTC
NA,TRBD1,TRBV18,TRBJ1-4,CASSLSVGGRDEKLFF,TGTGCCAGCTCACTCTCAGTAGGGGGCAGGGATGAAAAACTGTTTTTT
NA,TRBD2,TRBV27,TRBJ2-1,CASSLFGGSARNEQFF,TGTGCCAGCAGTTTATTCGGCGGGAGCGCTCGCAATGAGCAGTTCTTC
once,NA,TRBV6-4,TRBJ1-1,CASSDVLRGTFNTEAFF,TGTGCCAGCAGTGATGTTTTGAGGGGGACCTTCAACACTGAAGCTTTCTTT
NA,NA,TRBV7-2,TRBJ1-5,CASSLGREYQPQHF,TGTGCCAGCAGCTTAGGCAGGGAGTATCAGCCCCAGCATTTT
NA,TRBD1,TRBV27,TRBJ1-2,CASSLRTGVGYTF,TGTGCCAGCAGTTTAAGGACAGGGGTTGGCTACACCTTC
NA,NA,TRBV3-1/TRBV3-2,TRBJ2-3,CASMSRESTDTQYF,TGTGCCAGCATGTCGAGGGAAAGCACAGATACGCAGTATTTT
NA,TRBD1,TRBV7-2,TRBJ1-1,CASSMTGRTEAFF,TGTGCCAGCAGCATGACAGGGCGAACTGAAGCTTTCTTT